These T cell receptor beta chains were read from a single sample in a study of T cell responses to AZD1222 COVID-19 vaccine. Only in-frame clones appear in the TCRdb table, and some are missing; sequencing was by immunoSEQ multiplex PCR. The top ten clones hold approximately 4.8% of a sample with more than 150,000 clones, 91% of them seen once. This material consisted of peripheral blood, taken on day 0 of AZD1222 vaccination. The receptors were sampled from an adult in good health. The CDR3 runs from the conserved cysteine through the conserved F or W. A D gene is named only where the DNA matches it firmly. A clone size is listed for some rows: how often the clone was seen (once, few, many), or a class if it is expanded.

V: TRBV15; J: TRBJ2-3; size: few; D: -; CDR3: CATSRPTLYTDTQYF; DNA: TGTGCCACCAGCAGACCTACTCTCTATACAGATACGCAGTATTTT
V: TRBV19; J: TRBJ1-4; size: few; D: -; CDR3: CASSGQPIPW; DNA: TGTGCCAGTAGTGGTCAGCCTATTCCATGG
V: TRBV13; J: TRBJ1-3; size: -; D: -; CDR3: CASSLEGEQSGNTIYF; DNA: TGTGCCAGCAGCTTAGAGGGTGAACAATCTGGAAACACCATATATTTT
V: TRBV7-9; J: TRBJ1-2; size: -; D: -; CDR3: CASSFGRSGEGYTF; DNA: TGTGCCAGCAGCTTCGGACGCTCGGGAGAGGGCTACACCTTC
V: TRBV3-1/TRBV3-2; J: TRBJ2-7; size: -; D: TRBD2; CDR3: CASSQRLAGVGEQYF; DNA: TGTGCCAGCAGCCAACGACTAGCGGGAGTAGGTGAGCAGTACTTC
V: TRBV6-5; J: TRBJ2-2; size: -; D: -; CDR3: CASSYSWNPGELFF; DNA: TGTGCCAGCAGTTACTCGTGGAACCCCGGGGAGCTGTTTTTT
V: TRBV7-3; J: TRBJ2-5; size: -; D: -; CDR3: CASSLTREETQYF; DNA: TGTGCCAGCAGCTTAACTAGGGAAGAGACCCAGTACTTC
V: TRBV11-2; J: TRBJ1-1; size: -; D: TRBD1; CDR3: CASSLGQVNTEAFF; DNA: TGTGCCAGCAGCTTGGGACAGGTGAACACTGAAGCTTTCTTT
V: TRBV6-6; J: TRBJ2-5; size: -; D: -; CDR3: CASSYGSSEAETQYF; DNA: TGTGCCAGCAGTTACGGTAGTAGCGAGGCGGAGACCCAGTACTTC
V: TRBV19; J: TRBJ1-1; size: few; D: -; CDR3: CASSSGMNTEAFF; DNA: TGTGCCAGTAGTTCAGGGATGAACACTGAAGCTTTCTTT
V: TRBV13; J: TRBJ2-7; size: -; D: -; CDR3: CASSPRGGAYEQYF; DNA: TGTGCCAGCAGCCCCAGGGGGGGAGCCTACGAGCAGTACTTC
V: TRBV7-2; J: TRBJ1-3; size: -; D: -; CDR3: CASSLDRGRNTIYF; DNA: TGTGCCAGCAGCTTAGATCGGGGTAGAAACACCATATATTTT
V: TRBV4-1; J: TRBJ2-7; size: few; D: TRBD2; CDR3: CASSHPAGGSRGEQYF; DNA: TGCGCCAGCAGCCACCCCGCGGGGGGCAGCCGTGGCGAGCAGTACTTC
V: TRBV4-1; J: TRBJ2-7; size: -; D: TRBD2; CDR3: CASSPGLAGPLRHEQYF; DNA: TGCGCCAGCAGCCCGGGACTAGCGGGACCCCTACGACACGAGCAGTACTTC
V: TRBV6-5; J: TRBJ2-7; size: few; D: TRBD1; CDR3: CASSSPGQAIYEQYF; DNA: TGTGCCAGCAGTTCGCCGGGACAGGCGATTTACGAGCAGTACTTC